The 8 T cell receptor beta chains below come from one sample, sequenced in a study of T cells in women clearing cervical HPV infection. Method: immunoSEQ multiplex PCR; TCRdb's copy keeps in-frame clones and lacks some. The sample holds tens of thousands of clones. Material: blood buffy coat. The receptors derive from a woman aged 18 to 75 with a cervical HPV16 infection that either progressed to CIN3+ or cleared (not recorded which).

As for this clone: With the read ending 3 residues before the CDR3 end, the germline J gene is used to fill in that end. The chain employs TRBV11-3 and TRBJ1-1; no clear D. Germline V gene sequence: CDR1 SGHNT, CDR2 YENEEA. V was pared by 5 bases and J by 1 base, with 2 bases between. The CDR3 is 11 amino acids. The CDR3: CASSQNTEAFF. Partial CDR3 DNA: TGTGCCAGCAGCCAGAACACTGAA.

The sequenced CDR3 bases are TGCGCCAGCAGTGACAGGAGTGGGAACACCGGGGAG. Amino acid sequence: CASSDRSGNTGE. In full, the CDR3 reads CASSDRSGNTGELFF. The V gene is TRBV5-1, the J gene TRBJ2-2, with a tentative D call TRBD1 (6 bases). The CDR3 end lies 3 residues beyond the end of the read and is filled in from the germline J gene. V shed 5 bases and J shed 1 base, with 12 bases lying between them. CDR3 length: 15 residues. Germline CDR1 is SGHRS and CDR2 is YFSETQ.

With respect to this clone: The read ends 3 residues early relative to the CDR3; the germline J gene fills the gap. The J gene is TRBJ2-3, the V gene TRBV7-3, with TRBD2 matching over 8 bases. The CDR3 has 15 residues. V lost 1 base, J lost 2 bases, and 2 bases stayed unmatched. The V gene's germline CDR1 is SGHTA and CDR2 FQGTGA. The CDR3: CASSLMGLVTDTQYF. CDR3 DNA, as far as it was read: TGTGCCAGCAGCTTAATGGGACTAGTCACAGATACG.

As to this clone: The read ends 3 residues shy of where the CDR3 ends; the end is completed using the germline J gene. The gene calls are TRBV11-2 and TRBJ1-2; D is unclear. Trimming took 5 bases from V and 1 from J, leaving 8 bases between them. Germline V gene data show CDR1 as SGHAT and CDR2 as FQNNGV. This CDR3 spans 13 amino acids. CDR3 amino acids: CASSQKVNYGYTF. The CDR3 bases that were read are TGTGCCAGCAGCCAGAAGGTTAACTATGGC.

On this clone: The read halts 3 residues ahead of the CDR3 end, with the missing end drawn from the germline J gene. This chain joins TRBV6-4 and TRBJ2-1; D is possibly TRBD2 (5 bases). The V gene's germline CDR1 is MRHNA and CDR2 SNTAGT. The CDR3 contains 15 residues. V gave up 3 bases and J gave up 3 bases, with 12 bases separating them. CDR3 DNA, as far as it was read: TGTGCCAGCAGTGATAATAGCGATTTCTACAATGAG. This codes for CASSDNSDFYNE. The entire CDR3 protein is CASSDNSDFYNEQFF.

CDR3 region: CASSPDSYNEQFF. The DNA read from the CDR3 is TGTGCCAGCTCCCCGGACAGCTACAATGAG. This chain uses TRBV18 with TRBJ2-1; D is possibly TRBD1 (6 bases). Sequencing ends 3 residues short of the CDR3 end; the germline J gene provides the rest. Germline V lookup: CDR1 KGHSH, CDR2 LQKENI. This CDR3 contains 13 residues. Trimming pared 6 bases from V and 3 bases from J, leaving 9 bases between.

Concerning this clone: Coverage ceases 3 residues before the CDR3 finishes, and the germline J gene fills in the end. The chain carries TRBV10-3 and TRBJ1-1; D gene unclear. The germline V gene has CDR1 ENHRY and CDR2 SYGVKD. V lost 4 bases and J 0 bases, leaving 9 bases between the germline ends. This CDR3 is 14 amino acids long. Partial CDR3 DNA: TGTGCCATCAGTGGCGGAGGCATGAACACTGAA. It yields the protein CAISGGGMNTE. The whole CDR3 is CAISGGGMNTEAFF.

A word on this clone: The read terminates 3 residues ahead of where the CDR3 ends, so the germline J gene completes it. The chain employs TRBV7-9 and TRBJ1-2, with TRBD1 matching over 7 bases. Germline values: CDR1 SEHNR, CDR2 FQNEAQ (reference sequence). The CDR3 length is 13 residues. With 3 bases clipped from V and 4 bases from J, the junction kept 2 bases outside the gene matches. The CDR3 protein is CASSFNRGYGYTF. The DNA read from the CDR3 is TGTGCCAGCAGCTTCAACAGGGGCTATGGC.